Listed here are 13 T cell receptor beta chains from one sample, sequenced in a study of cytomegalovirus exposure and HLA in healthy donors. Only in-frame clones appear in the TCRdb table, and some are missing; sequencing was by immunoSEQ multiplex PCR. The sample holds roughly 52,000 clones; 93% are singletons and the top ten take 1.7%. Sequenced sample: PBMCs. Receptor source: a woman younger than 35 in good health and CMV-seropositive.

This clone is medium-sized by share. The rearrangement joins TRBV6-5 to TRBJ2-1, with D unresolved. This CDR3 has 16 amino acids. V was trimmed by 0 bases and J by 0 bases, leaving 9 bases between them. The germline V gene has CDR1 MNHEY and CDR2 SVGAGI. CDR3 DNA sequence: TGTGCCAGCAGTTACTCTAGTAGAAGCTCCTACAATGAGCAGTTCTTC. It specifies CASSYSSRSSYNEQFF.

The chain uses TRBV18 and TRBJ2-7; TRBD1 is a possible D gene (6 bases). V shed 3 bases and J shed 6 bases, with 12 bases lying between them. CDR3 size: 13 residues. Germline CDR1 reads KGHSH; CDR2 reads LQKENI. The CDR3 DNA reads TGTGCCAGCTCACCTCTCCAGGGGACCGAGCAGTACTTC. The encoded protein is CASSPLQGTEQYF.

The gene calls are TRBV2 and TRBJ1-5; 9 bases line up with TRBD1. Germline loops: CDR1 SNHLY, CDR2 FYNNEI. The CDR3 extends over 12 amino acids. Trimming cost V 10 bases and J 4 bases; bases outside gene matches: 2. The CDR3 spells CATGTGNQPQHF. CDR3 bases: TGTGCCACCGGGACAGGGAATCAGCCCCAGCATTTT.

This clone was found once. The chain links TRBV6-6 to TRBJ2-7; no definite D call. Germline V gene lookup returns CDR1 MNHNY and CDR2 SVGAGI (reference sequence). Trimming took 4 bases from V and 3 from J, leaving 4 bases between them. This CDR3 comprises 11 residues. The CDR3 protein is CASSFGYEQYF. The CDR3 nucleotides read TGTGCCAGCAGTTTCGGCTACGAGCAGTACTTC.

The chain combines TRBV5-1 with TRBJ1-2; 9 nucleotides match TRBD1. CDR3 length: 15 amino acids. Germline values: CDR1 SGHRS, CDR2 YFSETQ. V shed 7 bases, J shed 4 bases, and the junction held 11 bases outside the gene matches. CDR3 residues: CASGTYGQGSYGYTF. DNA for the CDR3: TGCGCCAGCGGTACCTACGGACAGGGGAGCTATGGCTACACCTTC.

The V and J genes are TRBV7-9 and TRBJ2-3, with D perhaps matching TRBD2 (6 bases). V was trimmed by 3 bases and J by 7 bases, leaving 17 bases between them. The CDR3 contains 15 residues. CDR1 is SEHNR, CDR2 FQNEAQ, per germline (reference sequence). The CDR3 DNA reads TGTGCCAGCAGCTTCGCCCCGGGACTTCAGAATACGCAGTATTTT. It encodes CASSFAPGLQNTQYF. Full variable domain (outside the CDR3, taken from reference TRBV7-9 and TRBJ2-3): DTGVSQNPRHKITKRGQNVTFRCDPISEHNRLYWYRQTLGQGPEFLTYFQNEAQLEKSRLLSDRFSAERPKGSFSTLEIQRTEQGDSAMYLCASSFAPGLQNTQYFGPGTRLTVL.

The rearrangement joins TRBV11-2 to TRBJ2-7; D might be TRBD1 (5 bases). V lost 5 bases to trimming and J lost 6 bases, with 8 bases between them. The CDR3 covers 11 residues. Germline assignment: CDR1 SGHAT and CDR2 FQNNGV. As DNA, the CDR3 is TGTGCCAGCAGCCCAGGGTCCGAGCAGTACTTC. Residues: CASSPGSEQYF.

The CDR3 sequence is CASSLSPGTGYNQPQHF. CDR3 sequence (DNA): TGTGCCAGCAGTCTCTCCCCCGGGACAGGCTACAATCAGCCCCAGCATTTT. The chain joins TRBV28 to TRBJ1-5; TRBD1 matches at 8 bases. The CDR3 sequence is 17 residues long. Germline CDR1 reads MDHEN; CDR2 reads SYDVKM. Trimming at V came to 5 bases and at J to 3 bases, leaving 12 bases not matched to a gene.

This clone was seen just once. The rearrangement joins TRBV18 to TRBJ2-3, with 13 bases lining up with TRBD2. The CDR3 sequence is 17 residues long. Per germline, CDR1 KGHSH and CDR2 LQKENI. V shed 2 bases and J 11 bases; nucleotides not matched to a gene: 13. This CDR3 reads CASSPSRTSGGLIGQYF. CDR3 coding DNA: TGTGCCAGCTCACCAAGTCGGACTAGCGGGGGCCTGATAGGGCAGTATTTT. Full variable domain (outside the CDR3, taken from reference TRBV18 and TRBJ2-3): NAGVMQNPRHLVRRRGQEARLRCSPMKGHSHVYWYRQLPEEGLKFMVYLQKENIIDESGMPKERFSAEFPKEGPSILRIQQVVRGDSAAYFCASSPSRTSGGLIGQYFGPGTRLTVL.

The rearrangement joins TRBV5-5 to TRBJ1-4, with D possibly being TRBD1 (5 bases). Trimming removed 4 bases from V and 0 bases from J, with 16 bases in between. The germline gives CDR1 SGHKS, CDR2 YYEKEE (reference sequence). The CDR3 covers 17 residues. The DNA of the CDR3 is TGTGCCAGCAGCCCCCAGGGACTTTCCGCAACTAATGAAAAACTGTTTTTT. It specifies CASSPQGLSATNEKLFF.

This chain uses TRBV28 with TRBJ2-2; D not certain. Germline assignment: CDR1 MDHEN and CDR2 SYDVKM. Trimming left V 4 bases short and J 6 bases short, with 3 bases between. The CDR3 extends over 11 amino acids. CDR3 in DNA: TGTGCCAGCAGTTGGCCCGGGGAGCTGTTTTTT. This translates into CASSWPGELFF.

This chain links TRBV7-6 with TRBJ1-6, with 9 nucleotides matching TRBD1. The J segment lost 9 bases and the V segment lost 5 bases, leaving 14 bases of the junction unmatched. CDR1 is SGHVS, CDR2 FNYEAQ, per germline. The CDR3 is 17 residues long. The CDR3 reads CASSPGTGYRGISPLHF. CDR3 nucleotides: TGTGCCAGCAGCCCGGGGACAGGGTATAGGGGAATTTCACCCCTCCACTTT.

The gene calls are TRBV5-4 and TRBJ1-5; TRBD1 is a possible D gene (6 bases). The ends were cut back, 4 bases at V and 2 bases at J, with 22 bases in the middle. The CDR3 runs 18 residues. Germline V CDR1 and CDR2: SGHNT, YYREEE (reference sequence). The CDR3 is CASSVGRGKVGGNQPQHF. CDR3 bases: TGTGCCAGCAGCGTCGGAAGGGGGAAGGTGGGGGGCAATCAGCCCCAGCATTTT.